A single sample is the source of the 27 T cell receptor beta chains below, sequenced in a study of T cells in Graves' hyperthyroidism and ophthalmopathy. TCR beta CDR3 regions were amplified from RNA. HTBI primers were employed in a first-round RT-PCR of the TCR CDR3. TCRdb ran MiXCR on the multiplex PCR reads and lists one entry per CDR3 protein. The sample has about 380,000 distinct CDR3 sequences, roughly 14% seen once. The sequenced sample was blood. All receptors come from a woman aged 55 to 70 with Graves' hyperthyroidism.

This clonotype showed up just a few times. The V call is TRBV6-5, the J call TRBJ2-7; 10 nucleotides agree with TRBD2. The germline CDR1 and CDR2 sequences are MNHEY and SVGAGI. This CDR3 has 15 amino acids. J lost 6 bases, V lost 2 bases, and 7 bases had no gene match. The CDR3 is CASSYRSSGSSEQYF. The DNA for the CDR3 is TGTGCCAGCAGTTACCGATCTAGCGGGAGTTCCGAGCAGTACTTC.

This clonotype was recorded a few times. The CDR3 nucleotides are TGTGCCAGCAGCTCATCGATCCGGGTGGAGACCCAGTACTTC. Protein: CASSSSIRVETQYF. The chain combines TRBV11-3 with TRBJ2-5; no clear D. Trimming left V 4 bases short and J 5 bases short, with 14 bases between. The germline V gene has CDR1 SGHNT and CDR2 YENEEA. CDR3 length: 14 amino acids.

The chain joins TRBV28 to TRBJ2-1; TRBD2 agrees at 9 bases. The V and J ends lost 2 bases and 5 bases, in that order; junction bases with no gene match: 7. Looked up from germline, CDR1 is MDHEN and CDR2 is SYDVKM. This CDR3 has 16 amino acids. CDR3 nucleotides: TGTGCCAGCAGTTTAATTTTACTAGCGGGTAACAATGAGCAGTTCTTC. Translation: CASSLILLAGNNEQFF.

The chain links TRBV18 to TRBJ2-1; the D gene is possibly TRBD2 (5 bases). The germline V gene has CDR1 KGHSH and CDR2 LQKENI. The CDR3 totals 14 residues. The V gene lost 2 bases and the J gene lost 7 bases, with 12 bases spanning the gap. The CDR3 coding sequence is TGTGCCAGCTCACCATCTTCTAGCATGAATGAGCAGTTCTTC. Its translation: CASSPSSSMNEQFF.

The J gene is TRBJ2-1, the V gene TRBV24-1; TRBD1 aligns across 10 bases. J gave up 9 bases and V 7 bases, and 8 bases lay outside the gene matches. This CDR3 is 14 amino acids long. CDR1 is KGHDR, CDR2 SFDVKD, per germline. Here the CDR3 reads CATRGTGVTGEQFF. The CDR3 DNA is TGTGCCACCAGAGGGACAGGGGTCACAGGTGAGCAGTTCTTC.

V is TRBV19 and J is TRBJ1-5, with D maybe TRBD1 (5 bases). Deletions cut 3 bases from V and 7 bases from J, with 13 bases between. The CDR3 runs 14 residues. Germline CDR1 is LNHDA and CDR2 is SQIVND (reference sequence). The CDR3 protein is CASSIGGRGQPQHF. The CDR3 DNA sequence: TGTGCCAGTAGTATTGGGGGGAGGGGACAGCCCCAGCATTTT.

The rearrangement joins TRBV24-1 to TRBJ2-7; TRBD2 matches 15 bases. The CDR3 spans 16 residues. Germline V gene lookup returns CDR1 KGHDR and CDR2 SFDVKD. V lost 7 bases and J lost 6; bases outside the gene matches: 9. CDR3 residues: CATRKGLAGGKAEQYF. CDR3 sequence (DNA): TGTGCCACCAGAAAAGGACTAGCGGGAGGGAAGGCCGAGCAGTACTTC.

This clonotype appeared a few times. The chain employs TRBV7-2 and TRBJ2-1; TRBD2 aligns across 7 bases. The CDR3 loop spans 15 amino acids. The trim removed 5 bases at V and 0 bases at J, leaving 4 bases unmatched. Germline CDR1 reads SGHTA; CDR2 reads FQGNSA. The CDR3 is CASSAGTISYNEQFF. CDR3 nucleotide sequence: TGTGCCAGCAGCGCCGGGACTATCTCCTACAATGAGCAGTTCTTC.

V and J are TRBV20-1 and TRBJ2-2; weak D call: TRBD2 (5 bases). This CDR3 is built from 14 residues. Germline-derived CDR1 and CDR2 are DFQATT and SNEGSKA (reference sequence). The V end lost 2 bases, the J end lost 7 bases, and 14 bases lay between the germline ends. CDR3 DNA: TGCAGTGCTAGACGAGGACTGGCGGACGGGGAGCTGTTTTTT. This translates into CSARRGLADGELFF.

The chain combines TRBV20-1 with TRBJ1-1; no reliable D call. Germline CDR1 DFQATT, CDR2 SNEGSKA (reference sequence). The CDR3 totals 13 residues. Trimming took off 0 bases at V and 5 bases at J, with 10 bases between the two ends. The CDR3 is CSARDRPKTEAFF. The CDR3 bases are TGCAGTGCTAGAGACAGGCCAAAAACTGAAGCTTTCTTT.

This clonotype was observed a handful of times. The chain recombines TRBV5-5 with TRBJ2-2, with a weak D call TRBD1 (6 bases). CDR3 length: 14 residues. Trimming removed 4 bases at V and 4 bases at J, with 11 bases between. Per germline, CDR1 SGHKS and CDR2 YYEKEE (reference sequence). The chain's CDR3 is CASSPTGFTGELFF. For the CDR3, the DNA is TGTGCCAGCAGCCCTACAGGGTTCACCGGGGAGCTGTTTTTT.

This clonotype was recorded many times. One end of the junction fails to match germline, which may point to a read error. The chain has TRBV28 and TRBJ2-7; D may be TRBD1 or TRBD2 (7 bases each). Germline V gene sequence: CDR1 MDHEN, CDR2 SYDVKM. The CDR3 loop spans 12 amino acids. CDR3 DNA sequence: TGTGCCAGCAGTCAGCAGAGCGGGACAGCGAACTTC. This gives the protein CASSQQSGTANF.

There are many counts of this clonotype. The V call is TRBV6-6, the J call TRBJ2-7, with TRBD1 matching over 10 bases. The germline V gene encodes CDR1 MNHNY and CDR2 SVGAGI (reference sequence). This CDR3 has 16 residues. V dropped 3 bases and J dropped 4; count of bases not matched to a gene: 9. DNA for the CDR3: TGTGCCAGCAGTTATGGCGGGCGGGACAGGGGTTACGAGCAGTACTTC. This gives the protein CASSYGGRDRGYEQYF.

This clonotype was found a few times. This chain joins TRBV19 and TRBJ2-1, with a tentative D call TRBD2 (6 bases). The V gene lost 1 base and the J gene lost 5 bases, with 18 bases spanning the gap. Germline CDR1 reads LNHDA; CDR2 reads SQIVND (reference sequence). The CDR3 contains 17 residues. The CDR3 protein is CASSIAGLGDPNNEQFF. CDR3 in DNA: TGTGCCAGTAGTATAGCGGGACTCGGGGACCCCAACAATGAGCAGTTCTTC.

This clonotype was picked up many times. The chain combines TRBV20-1 with TRBJ1-2; D may be TRBD1 (5 bases). Germline CDR1 and CDR2: DFQATT and SNEGSKA (reference sequence). The CDR3 loop spans 13 amino acids. Trimming took 0 bases from V and 4 from J, leaving 9 bases between them. CDR3 nucleotide sequence: TGCAGTGCTAGAGATGCGGGGACCTATGGCTACACCTTC. Translation: CSARDAGTYGYTF.

This clonotype was seen ten or more times. The rearrangement links TRBV12-5 to TRBJ2-3, with D hard to call. This CDR3 has 14 amino acids. CDR1 and CDR2 from the germline V gene are LGHNT and FRNRAP. V lost 0 bases, J lost 6 bases, and 10 bases lay in between. CDR3 nucleotides: TGTGCTAGTGGTTTGGTCCCGATTAGGGATACGCAGTATTTT. Amino acid sequence: CASGLVPIRDTQYF.

There are many counts of this clonotype. The chain combines TRBV18 with TRBJ2-7, with 11 bases lining up with TRBD1. J was trimmed by 5 bases and V by 4 bases; bases with no gene match: 4. The CDR3 loop spans 14 amino acids. Germline CDR1 is KGHSH and CDR2 is LQKENI. The CDR3 DNA reads as TGTGCCAGCTCACGGGACAGGGGGGTCGACGAGCAGTACTTC. Translating gives CASSRDRGVDEQYF.

In this sample, this clonotype turned up many times. The chain employs TRBV7-2 and TRBJ2-1, with TRBD2 matching 8 bases. The germline V gene encodes CDR1 SGHTA and CDR2 FQGNSA. The CDR3 loop spans 15 amino acids. The V gene end was trimmed by 3 bases and the J gene end by 7 bases; junction bases not matched to a gene: 8. DNA for the CDR3: TGTGCCAGCAGCTTCACGGGAGGGGGTAGTAATGAGCAGTTCTTC. It is translated as CASSFTGGGSNEQFF.

This clonotype was detected ten times or more. This chain connects TRBV7-2 to TRBJ1-2; the D is unclear. The germline gives CDR1 SGHTA, CDR2 FQGNSA. The CDR3 contains 15 residues. The V gene lost 5 bases and the J gene lost 2 bases, with 15 bases spanning the gap. The CDR3 DNA is TGTGCCAGCAGCGCAGTGGGAATTGCGAACTATGGCTACACCTTC. Protein sequence: CASSAVGIANYGYTF.

This rearrangement joins TRBV6-1 to TRBJ1-5; TRBD1 matches 8 bases. Per germline, CDR1 MNHNS and CDR2 SASEGT. V lost 5 bases, J lost 6 bases, and 3 bases stayed unmatched. This CDR3 has 13 residues. The CDR3 DNA reads TGTGCCAGCAGTCGGACAGGGATTCAGCCCCAGCATTTT. The encoded protein is CASSRTGIQPQHF.

This clonotype was recorded at least ten times. This chain uses TRBV2 with TRBJ2-7; TRBD1 agrees at 9 bases. V was clipped by 5 bases and J by 7 bases; unmatched bases: 6. In germline, CDR1 is SNHLY, CDR2 FYNNEI. This CDR3 has 13 residues. CDR3 residues: CASSWTGVGEQYF. CDR3 coding DNA: TGTGCCAGCAGTTGGACAGGGGTTGGGGAGCAGTACTTC.

This clonotype occurred a few times. The rearrangement uses TRBV20-1 and TRBJ2-3, with D maybe TRBD2 (6 bases). Trimming removed 7 bases at V and 9 bases at J, with 14 bases between. The CDR3 consists of 11 residues. Germline CDR1 reads DFQATT; CDR2 reads SNEGSKA (reference sequence). The CDR3: CSVSGTDTQYF. CDR3 sequence (DNA): TGCAGTGTTTCCGGGACTGACACGCAGTATTTT.

The V call is TRBV4-2, the J call TRBJ2-7; 8 nucleotides align to TRBD2. This CDR3 has 16 residues. The germline V gene encodes CDR1 LGHNA and CDR2 YNFKEQ. With 3 bases clipped from V and 4 bases from J, the junction kept 11 bases outside the gene matches. Written as DNA, the CDR3 is TGTGCCAGCAGCCATTCTCCGGGACTAGGACTATACGAGCAGTACTTC. Protein: CASSHSPGLGLYEQYF.

This clonotype has at least ten counts. The CDR3 protein is CASSEVGLAGGRIEQFF. The CDR3 nucleotides read TGTGCCAGCAGTGAAGTGGGACTAGCGGGAGGGCGGATTGAGCAGTTCTTC. The rearrangement joins TRBV2 to TRBJ2-1, with 16 nucleotides matching TRBD2. The CDR3 is 17 residues long. After removal of 1 base from V and 9 bases from J, the junction contained 6 bases not matched to a gene. Looked up from germline, CDR1 is SNHLY and CDR2 is FYNNEI.

This clonotype was seen at least ten times. V usage is TRBV11-3 and J usage is TRBJ2-1, with 9 bases fitting TRBD1. Germline CDR1 and CDR2: SGHNT and YENEEA. This CDR3 comprises 14 residues. Trimming removed 10 bases from V and 6 bases from J; junction bases left unmatched: 10. The CDR3 reads CATRRTGVRNEQFF. CDR3 DNA: TGTGCCACCCGCAGGACAGGGGTACGCAATGAGCAGTTCTTC.

CDR3 DNA sequence: TGTGCCAGCGGGCTAGCGGGACCAGAGACCCAGTACTTC. This encodes CASGLAGPETQYF. V is TRBV6-2 or TRBV6-3 and J is TRBJ2-5, with 9 bases that match TRBD2. Germline assignment: CDR1 MNHEY and CDR2 SVGEGT. CDR3 length: 13 amino acids. V gave up 8 bases and J gave up 4 bases; unmatched junction bases: 5.

This clonotype showed up many times. This chain connects TRBV27 to TRBJ2-1; D call uncertain. CDR1 is MNHEY and CDR2 is SMNVEV in the germline V gene (reference sequence). The CDR3 covers 14 residues. The germline V and J ends were trimmed by 0 bases and 5 bases, with 8 bases remaining between them. The CDR3 region is CASSLSMGNNEQFF. Written as DNA, the CDR3 is TGTGCCAGCAGTTTATCGATGGGGAACAATGAGCAGTTCTTC.